These 24 T cell receptor beta chains came from one sample sequenced in a study of blood T cell repertoires in COVID-19. Sequencing was performed with immunoSEQ multiplex PCR; in TCRdb, only in-frame clones are kept and a portion is missing. This sample has roughly 78,000 clones; roughly 91% occur once, and the top ten carry about 0.5%. Sequenced sample: peripheral blood. The receptors derive from a man in his sixties with acute or convalescent COVID-19.

J is TRBJ1-3 and V is TRBV10-3; D not certain. The CDR3 is made up of 14 amino acids. Trimming left V 4 bases short and J 0 bases short, with 7 bases between. Germline V gives CDR1 ENHRY, CDR2 SYGVKD. The CDR3 here is CAISGDISGNTIYF. In DNA, the CDR3 is TGTGCCATCAGTGGAGACATCTCTGGAAACACCATATATTTT.

The genes are TRBV19 and TRBJ2-7; D perhaps matches TRBD1 (6 bases). Trimming cost V 3 bases and J 0 bases, with 12 bases left between them. The CDR3 extends over 15 amino acids. Germline CDR1 LNHDA, CDR2 SQIVND (reference sequence). The CDR3 sequence is CASSMGAGSSYEQYF. CDR3 sequence (DNA): TGTGCCAGTAGTATGGGGGCAGGCAGCTCCTACGAGCAGTACTTC.

The chain joins TRBV24-1 to TRBJ2-1, with TRBD2 matching over 10 bases. The V and J ends lost 0 bases and 4 bases, in that order; junction bases with no gene match: 5. This CDR3 is built from 17 residues. The germline CDR1 and CDR2 sequences are KGHDR and SFDVKD. The CDR3 bases are TGTGCCACCAGTGATTTGTTTACTAGCGGGGAATACAATGAGCAGTTCTTC. This gives the protein CATSDLFTSGEYNEQFF.

The chain has TRBV4-1 and TRBJ1-5, with D uncertain. Germline V gene sequence: CDR1 MGHRA, CDR2 YSYEKL. V dropped 2 bases and J dropped 0 bases, with 11 bases sitting between them. CDR3 length: 16 residues. CDR3 sequence (DNA): TGCGCCAGCAGCCAACTTCACAGTAGTAGCAATCAGCCCCAGCATTTT. As protein: CASSQLHSSSNQPQHF.

This clone appeared a single time. This chain joins TRBV11-2 and TRBJ1-1, with TRBD1 identical over 12 bases. From germline, CDR1 is SGHAT and CDR2 FQNNGV. V shed 5 bases, J shed 5 bases, and the junction held 12 bases outside the gene matches. The CDR3 runs to 17 residues. This chain's CDR3 is CASSGTGTGGWRTEAFF. CDR3 nucleotides: TGTGCCAGCAGCGGAACCGGGACAGGGGGCTGGAGAACTGAAGCTTTCTTT.

This clone came up a few times. The rearrangement links TRBV21-1 to TRBJ1-1; the DNA was not used to check the table's D call, TRBD1. TRBV21-1 has pseudogene status. CDR3 length: 17 amino acids. CDR3 sequence reads: CASSKGHRGRVNTEAFF. The CDR3 DNA sequence: TGTGCCAGCAGCAAAGGGCACAGGGGGCGTGTGAACACTGAAGCTTTCTTT.

The chain has TRBV12-2 and TRBJ2-5; the DNA was not compared with TRBD2, the D call given in the table. TRBV12-2 is a pseudogene locus. The CDR3 runs to 21 residues. The CDR3 DNA sequence: TGTGCAAGTCGCTCTAACCCCGGGACTAGCGGGAGAATTTGTTTTCAAGAGACCCAGTACTTC. It is translated as CASRSNPGTSGRICFQETQYF.

The gene calls are TRBV5-1 and TRBJ1-4, with 7 positions matching TRBD1. The CDR3 contains 16 residues. Germline loops: CDR1 SGHRS, CDR2 YFSETQ. J gave up 0 bases and V 4 bases, and 6 bases lay outside the gene matches. The CDR3 here is CASSRDSDATNEKLFF. DNA for the CDR3: TGCGCCAGCAGCCGGGACAGCGATGCAACTAATGAAAAACTGTTTTTT.

The chain joins TRBV6-4 to TRBJ2-1, with 12 bases aligning to TRBD2. Germline trimming cut 4 bases from V and 8 bases from J; bases unmatched to any gene: 3. This CDR3 contains 14 residues. Per germline, CDR1 MRHNA and CDR2 SNTAGT. CDR3 protein: CASSALAGGYEQFF. The CDR3, as DNA: TGTGCCAGCAGTGCACTAGCGGGAGGCTATGAGCAGTTCTTC.

The chain recombines TRBV27 with TRBJ1-6; D remains unclear. The germline V and J ends were trimmed by 3 bases and 9 bases, with 9 bases remaining between them. CDR1 MNHEY and CDR2 SMNVEV come from the germline V gene (reference sequence). The CDR3 covers 13 residues. The CDR3 reads CASSFFGSSPLHF. The CDR3 DNA is TGTGCCAGCAGTTTTTTCGGGTCTTCACCCCTCCACTTT.

The rearrangement uses TRBV29-1 and TRBJ2-7; 7 bases are shared with TRBD1. The CDR3 totals 12 residues. The V gene's germline CDR1 is SQVTM and CDR2 ANQGSEA. Losses at the gene ends were 4 bases for V and 3 bases for J; bases not matched to a gene: 3. The CDR3 DNA follows: TGCAGCGTTGTAGGGGGCGACTACGAGCAGTACTTC. Amino acids: CSVVGGDYEQYF.

A single count supports this clone. The CDR3, as DNA: TGCAGCGTTGAAATAGCGGGAAACTACGAGCAGTACTTC. Translating it yields CSVEIAGNYEQYF. The V call is TRBV29-1, the J call TRBJ2-7; the match to TRBD2 covers 8 bases. The CDR3 contains 13 residues. From germline, CDR1 is SQVTM and CDR2 ANQGSEA. Unmatched junction bases numbered 3, after V lost 2 bases and J lost 3 bases.

The genes are TRBV4-2 and TRBJ2-1, with 15 bases identical to TRBD2. The germline gives CDR1 LGHNA, CDR2 YNFKEQ. The trim removed 3 bases at V and 2 bases at J, leaving 11 bases unmatched. The CDR3 has 20 residues. This chain's CDR3 is CASSHVRTSGRVPPYNEQFF. The CDR3 DNA is TGTGCCAGCAGCCATGTAAGGACTAGCGGGAGGGTTCCCCCCTACAATGAGCAGTTCTTC.

V gene TRBV4-1 combines with J gene TRBJ1-1; D is unclear. The V gene lost 1 base and the J gene lost 1 base, with 7 bases spanning the gap. The germline gives CDR1 MGHRA, CDR2 YSYEKL. This CDR3 spans 14 amino acids. This chain's CDR3 is CASSQGRQNTEAFF. CDR3 in DNA: TGCGCCAGCAGCCAAGGCCGACAGAACACTGAAGCTTTCTTT.

The chain recombines TRBV10-3 with TRBJ2-1; 8 bases agree with TRBD2. Trimming at V came to 4 bases and at J to 8 bases, leaving 7 bases not matched to a gene. Germline CDR1 is ENHRY and CDR2 is SYGVKD. The CDR3 length is 14 residues. The DNA for the CDR3 is TGTGCCATCAGTGCGGGACTAGGGTTGCATGAGCAGTTCTTC. Translated: CAISAGLGLHEQFF.

This clone appeared a single time. The gene calls are TRBV21-1 and TRBJ1-1. TRBV21-1 corresponds to a pseudogene. The CDR3 runs 15 residues. The CDR3 nucleotides read TGTGCCAGCAGCAAAGTCTTCACGGGGAACACTGAAGCTTTCTTT. Translation: CASSKVFTGNTEAFF.

The V and J genes are TRBV5-1 and TRBJ2-3; 8 bases match TRBD2. The CDR3 loop spans 16 amino acids. The ends lost 0 bases at V and 10 bases at J; junction bases unmatched: 13. Germline CDR1 reads SGHRS; CDR2 reads YFSETQ. The CDR3 loop reads CASSLALSGRLVAQYF. CDR3 coding DNA: TGCGCCAGCAGCTTGGCCTTGAGCGGGAGATTGGTGGCGCAGTATTTT.

The CDR3 DNA reads TGTGCCAGTAGTATGGGGGGTACAGATACGCAGTATTTT. Protein: CASSMGGTDTQYF. This sequence joins TRBV19 and TRBJ2-3; the D gene is possibly TRBD2 (6 bases). Germline CDR1 and CDR2: LNHDA and SQIVND (reference sequence). The V gene lost 3 bases and the J gene lost 3 bases, with 7 bases spanning the gap. This CDR3 contains 13 residues. Combining the CDR3 with reference TRBV19 and TRBJ2-3 gives the whole variable domain DGGITQSPKYLFRKEGQNVTLSCEQNLNHDAMYWYRQDPGQGLRLIYYSQIVNDFQKGDIAEGYSVSREKKESFPLTVTSAQKNPTAFYLCASSMGGTDTQYFGPGTRLTVL.

This rearrangement joins TRBV10-3 to TRBJ2-3, with 7 bases lining up with TRBD1. CDR3 length: 13 residues. V dropped 2 bases and J dropped 8; count of bases not matched to a gene: 4. The V gene's germline CDR1 is ENHRY and CDR2 SYGVKD. The CDR3 nucleotides are TGTGCCATCAGTGAGCCAAAGGGGGCTACGCAGTATTTT. Protein sequence: CAISEPKGATQYF.

The CDR3: CASSLPEGTGEQYF. In DNA form, the CDR3 reads TGCGCCAGCAGCTTACCCGAGGGTACGGGGGAGCAGTACTTC. J is TRBJ2-7 and V is TRBV5-1, with D perhaps TRBD2 (5 bases). CDR3 length: 14 amino acids. Germline assignment: CDR1 SGHRS and CDR2 YFSETQ. V was shortened by 2 bases and J by 7 bases, with 16 bases between the two germline ends.

V gene TRBV5-1 combines with J gene TRBJ1-2; TRBD1 aligns across 7 bases. CDR3 length: 14 amino acids. The trim removed 0 bases at V and 6 bases at J, leaving 5 bases unmatched. Germline V lookup: CDR1 SGHRS, CDR2 YFSETQ. The CDR3 sequence is CASSLGQGYDGYTF. For the CDR3, the DNA is TGCGCCAGCAGCTTGGGACAGGGTTATGATGGCTACACCTTC.

The chain uses TRBV19 and TRBJ1-1; D call uncertain. Trimming shortened V by 3 bases and J by 1 base, and 6 bases separated the two germline ends. This CDR3 contains 13 residues. In germline, CDR1 is LNHDA, CDR2 SQIVND (reference sequence). The CDR3 nucleotides are TGTGCCAGTAGTATCAGCGGGAACACTGAAGCTTTCTTT. Translated, it gives CASSISGNTEAFF. Drawing the rest from reference TRBV19 and TRBJ1-1, the complete variable domain is DGGITQSPKYLFRKEGQNVTLSCEQNLNHDAMYWYRQDPGQGLRLIYYSQIVNDFQKGDIAEGYSVSREKKESFPLTVTSAQKNPTAFYLCASSISGNTEAFFGQGTRLTVV.

CDR3 DNA: TGTGCCCCCAGTAGGGGGCCTAGTACAGATACGCAGTATTTT. Translating it yields CAPSRGPSTDTQYF. The V gene is TRBV5-4, the J gene TRBJ2-3; TRBD1 aligns across 7 bases. J was trimmed by 3 bases and V by 10 bases; bases with no gene match: 11. The CDR3 is 14 residues long. Germline V lookup: CDR1 SGHNT, CDR2 YYREEE (reference sequence). Filled out from reference TRBV5-4 and TRBJ2-3, the complete variable domain reads ETGVTQSPTHLIKTRGQQVTLRCSSQSGHNTVSWYQQALGQGPQFIFQYYREEENGRGNFPPRFSGLQFPNYSSELNVNALELDDSALYLCAPSRGPSTDTQYFGPGTRLTVL.

V gene TRBV3-1 (or the pseudogene TRBV3-2) combines with J gene TRBJ1-3, with a possible D match to TRBD1 (6 bases). The CDR3 consists of 16 residues. The germline CDR1 and CDR2 sequences are LGHDT and YNNKEL (reference sequence). V lost 1 base, J lost 0 bases, and 10 bases lay in between. CDR3 bases: TGTGCCAGCAGCCAAGGGACAGCATTCTCTGGAAACACCATATATTTT. It codes for CASSQGTAFSGNTIYF.